This record covers a single T cell receptor beta chain. CDR3 length: 13 amino acids. In germline, CDR1 is MNHNS, CDR2 SASEGT. Trimming removed 1 base at V and 5 bases at J, with 6 bases between. The data originate from a study of control samples from healthy donors and cancer patients. TCRdb's table, derived via immunoSEQ multiplex PCR, lists solely in-frame clones and lacks some. The profile shows some 150,000 clones, around 94% of them singletons. The chain carries TRBV6-1 and TRBJ1-5, with TRBD1 as a possible D gene (6 bases). Input material: PBMCs. The clonotype originates from a man aged 55 to 69 with colorectal cancer. This chain's CDR3 is CASSEDRDQPQHF. Here the CDR3 DNA reads TGTGCCAGCAGTGAAGACAGGGATCAGCCCCAGCATTTT.